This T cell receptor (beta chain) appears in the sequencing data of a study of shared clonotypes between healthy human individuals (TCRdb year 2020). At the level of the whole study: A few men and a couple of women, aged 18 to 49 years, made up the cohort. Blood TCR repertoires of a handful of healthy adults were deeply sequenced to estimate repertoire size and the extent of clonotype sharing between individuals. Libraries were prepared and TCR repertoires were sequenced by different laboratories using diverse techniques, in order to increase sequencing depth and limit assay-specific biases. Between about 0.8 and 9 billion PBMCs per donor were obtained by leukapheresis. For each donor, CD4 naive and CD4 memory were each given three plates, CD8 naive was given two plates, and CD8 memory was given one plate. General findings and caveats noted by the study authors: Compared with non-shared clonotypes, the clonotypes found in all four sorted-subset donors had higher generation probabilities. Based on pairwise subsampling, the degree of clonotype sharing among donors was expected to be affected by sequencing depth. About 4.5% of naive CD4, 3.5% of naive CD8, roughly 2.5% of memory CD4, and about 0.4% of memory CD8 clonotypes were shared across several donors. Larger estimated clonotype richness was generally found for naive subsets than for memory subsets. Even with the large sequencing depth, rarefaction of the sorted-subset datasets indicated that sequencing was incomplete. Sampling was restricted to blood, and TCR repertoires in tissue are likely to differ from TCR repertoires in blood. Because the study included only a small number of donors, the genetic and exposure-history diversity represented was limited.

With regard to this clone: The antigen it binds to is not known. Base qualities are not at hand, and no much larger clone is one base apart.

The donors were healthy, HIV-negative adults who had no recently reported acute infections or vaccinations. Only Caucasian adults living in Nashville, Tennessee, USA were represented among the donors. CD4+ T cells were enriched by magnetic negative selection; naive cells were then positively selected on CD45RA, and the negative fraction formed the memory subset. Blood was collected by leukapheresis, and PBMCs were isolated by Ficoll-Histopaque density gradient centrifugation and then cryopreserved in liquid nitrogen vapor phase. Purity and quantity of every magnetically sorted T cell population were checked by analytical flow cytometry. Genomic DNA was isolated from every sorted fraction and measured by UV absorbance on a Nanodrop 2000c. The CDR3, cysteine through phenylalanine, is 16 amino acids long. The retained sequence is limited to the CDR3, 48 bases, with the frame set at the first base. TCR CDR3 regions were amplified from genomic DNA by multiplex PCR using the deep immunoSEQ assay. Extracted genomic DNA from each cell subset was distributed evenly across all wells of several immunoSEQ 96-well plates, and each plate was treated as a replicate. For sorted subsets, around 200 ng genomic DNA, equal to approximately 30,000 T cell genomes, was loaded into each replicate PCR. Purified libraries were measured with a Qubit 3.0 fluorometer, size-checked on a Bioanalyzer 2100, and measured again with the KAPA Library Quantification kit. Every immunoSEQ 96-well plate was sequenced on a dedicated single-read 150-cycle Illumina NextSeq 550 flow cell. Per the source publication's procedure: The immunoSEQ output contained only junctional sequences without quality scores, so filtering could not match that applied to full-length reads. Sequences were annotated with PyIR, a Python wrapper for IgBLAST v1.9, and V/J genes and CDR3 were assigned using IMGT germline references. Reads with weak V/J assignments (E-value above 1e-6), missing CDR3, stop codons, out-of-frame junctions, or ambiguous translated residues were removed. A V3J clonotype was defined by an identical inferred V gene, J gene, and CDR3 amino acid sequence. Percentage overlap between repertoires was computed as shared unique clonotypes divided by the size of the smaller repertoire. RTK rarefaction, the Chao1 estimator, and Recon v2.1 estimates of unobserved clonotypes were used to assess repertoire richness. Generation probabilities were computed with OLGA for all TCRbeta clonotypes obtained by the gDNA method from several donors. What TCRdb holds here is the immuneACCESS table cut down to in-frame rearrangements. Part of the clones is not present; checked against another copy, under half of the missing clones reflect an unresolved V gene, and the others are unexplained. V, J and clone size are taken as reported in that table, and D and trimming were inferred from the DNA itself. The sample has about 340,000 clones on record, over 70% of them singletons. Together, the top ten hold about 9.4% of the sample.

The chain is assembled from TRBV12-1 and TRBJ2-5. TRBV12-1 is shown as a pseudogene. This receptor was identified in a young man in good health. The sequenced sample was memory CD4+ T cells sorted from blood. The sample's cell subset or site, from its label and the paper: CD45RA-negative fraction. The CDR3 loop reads CASSPPPGPREETQYF. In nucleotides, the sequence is TGTGCCAGCAGCCCTCCCCCGGGACCCCGCGAAGAGACCCAGTACTTC.